Each of the 2 T cell receptor beta chains below was sequenced from the same sample in a study of CD8+ T cells in alopecia areata. Extraction and reverse transcription of RNA yielded cDNA as the sequencing template. Using immunoSEQ multiplex PCR, the repertoire was profiled, and TCRdb retains in-frame clones only, with some absent. The data show around 150,000 clones, 50% to 60% seen once. Sequenced: CD4+ T cells sorted from blood. These receptors all come from a human donor in good health.

The rearrangement joins TRBV7-9 to TRBJ2-4; D uncertain. Germline-derived CDR1 and CDR2 are SEHNR and FQNEAQ (reference sequence). There are 17 residues in the CDR3. V lost 5 bases, J lost 0 bases, and 17 bases lay in between. CDR3 protein: CASSAPPLRLAKNIQYF. CDR3 sequence (DNA): TGTGCCAGCAGCGCCCCCCCTCTACGCCTAGCCAAAAACATTCAGTACTTC.

This clone was counted only a few times. J is TRBJ2-1 and V is TRBV29-1, with TRBD1 identical over 7 bases. The CDR3 runs to 11 residues. Germline V gene lookup returns CDR1 SQVTM and CDR2 ANQGSEA. Germline trimming cut 7 bases from V and 11 bases from J; bases unmatched to any gene: 8. CDR3 loop: CSGAQGLKQFF. The DNA of the CDR3 is TGCAGCGGGGCACAGGGGCTTAAGCAGTTCTTC.